These 10 T cell receptor beta chains share one sample of origin, sequenced in a study of OX40 agonist ivuxolimab in advanced cancers. The data were produced by immunoSEQ multiplex PCR, yet TCRdb's version contains in-frame clones alone and is incomplete. The sample yields about 64,000 clones, roughly nine tenths seen once. The sample in question was CD4+ or CD8+ T cells sorted from blood, obtained in a trial of the OX40 agonist ivuxolimab. These receptors all come from an adult with an advanced solid tumor such as melanoma, head and neck, liver or kidney cancer.

V gene TRBV6-4 combines with J gene TRBJ2-7; TRBD2 might be the D (6 bases). V lost 8 bases and J 0 bases, leaving 8 bases between the germline ends. The germline V gene encodes CDR1 MRHNA and CDR2 SNTAGT. CDR3 length: 12 amino acids. CDR3 loop: CASLGGSYEQYF. The CDR3 DNA reads as TGTGCCAGCTTGGGGGGCTCCTACGAGCAGTACTTC.

The V call is TRBV5-5, the J call TRBJ2-7, with 7 bases fitting TRBD1. Germline-derived CDR1 and CDR2 are SGHKS and YYEKEE (reference sequence). The CDR3 extends over 15 amino acids. J lost 1 base, V lost 4 bases, and 8 bases had no gene match. The CDR3 DNA reads TGTGCCAGCAGCCTACATTCGGACAGGTCCTACGAGCAGTACTTC. It encodes CASSLHSDRSYEQYF.

This rearrangement joins TRBV19 to TRBJ1-2; 7 bases map to TRBD1. CDR1 and CDR2 (germline): LNHDA, SQIVND (reference sequence). This CDR3 region has 17 residues. J gave up 2 bases and V 4 bases, and 13 bases lay outside the gene matches. The CDR3 here is CASSTPGQRRKNYGYTF. CDR3 nucleotide sequence: TGTGCCAGTAGTACACCGGGACAGAGGAGGAAAAACTATGGCTACACCTTC.

The rearrangement links TRBV5-1 to TRBJ1-2, with TRBD1 identical over 8 bases. The V segment lost 3 bases and the J segment 4 bases; nucleotides outside the gene matches: 8. The CDR3 contains 15 residues. Germline CDR1 and CDR2: SGHRS and YFSETQ. This chain's CDR3 is CASSSTGTGSYGYTF. CDR3 DNA sequence: TGCGCCAGCAGCTCGACCGGGACAGGATCCTATGGCTACACCTTC.

This chain links TRBV7-9 with TRBJ1-1; perhaps TRBD1 as D (5 bases). Germline V lookup: CDR1 SEHNR, CDR2 FQNEAQ (reference sequence). This CDR3 contains 12 residues. The V and J ends lost 5 bases and 1 base respectively, with 5 bases between them. The DNA of the CDR3 is TGTGCCAGCAGCACAGGGAACACTGAAGCTTTCTTT. Encoded protein: CASSTGNTEAFF. Complete variable domain (other parts from reference TRBV7-9 and TRBJ1-1): DTGVSQNPRHKITKRGQNVTFRCDPISEHNRLYWYRQTLGQGPEFLTYFQNEAQLEKSRLLSDRFSAERPKGSFSTLEIQRTEQGDSAMYLCASSTGNTEAFFGQGTRLTVV.

The chain links TRBV27 to TRBJ1-6, with D hard to call. With 2 bases removed from V and 7 bases from J, the gap between germline ends came to 15 bases. The CDR3 is 16 residues long. CDR1 and CDR2 (germline): MNHEY, SMNVEV (reference sequence). CDR3 in DNA: TGTGCCAGCAGTTTACTCCCACGGGCAGCGAATTCACCCCTCCACTTT. It yields the protein CASSLLPRAANSPLHF.

The genes are TRBV7-3 and TRBJ1-2, with 7 positions matching TRBD1. The CDR3 runs 14 residues. Germline CDR1 SGHTA, CDR2 FQGTGA. The ends lost 4 bases at V and 4 bases at J; junction bases unmatched: 6. CDR3 loop: CASSSWTGPYGYTF. The CDR3 DNA sequence: TGTGCCAGCAGCTCCTGGACAGGCCCCTATGGCTACACCTTC.

This chain joins TRBV27 and TRBJ2-2; 8 bases are shared with TRBD1. The J segment lost 1 base and the V segment lost 4 bases, leaving 2 bases of the junction unmatched. The length of the CDR3 is 15 residues. Looked up from germline, CDR1 is MNHEY and CDR2 is SMNVEV (reference sequence). CDR3 in amino acids: CASSWTGLNTGELFF. The CDR3 bases are TGTGCCAGCAGTTGGACAGGGCTGAACACCGGGGAGCTGTTTTTT.

The gene calls are TRBV9 and TRBJ2-2, with unresolved D. The CDR3 spans 17 residues. CDR1 and CDR2 from the germline V gene are SGDLS and YYNGEE. V was pared by 0 bases and J by 6 bases, with 18 bases between. CDR3 residues: CASSVVFAVRTSGELFF. The CDR3 nucleotides read TGTGCCAGCAGCGTAGTGTTCGCGGTTCGAACGTCCGGGGAGCTGTTTTTT.

The chain joins TRBV18 to TRBJ1-4, with a weak D call TRBD1 (5 bases). Trimming took off 0 bases at V and 5 bases at J, with 13 bases between the two ends. CDR1 is KGHSH and CDR2 is LQKENI in the germline V gene. The CDR3 is 16 residues long. The CDR3: CASSPPGGAWNEKLFF. The CDR3 DNA reads TGTGCCAGCTCACCACCGGGAGGGGCATGGAATGAAAAACTGTTTTTT.